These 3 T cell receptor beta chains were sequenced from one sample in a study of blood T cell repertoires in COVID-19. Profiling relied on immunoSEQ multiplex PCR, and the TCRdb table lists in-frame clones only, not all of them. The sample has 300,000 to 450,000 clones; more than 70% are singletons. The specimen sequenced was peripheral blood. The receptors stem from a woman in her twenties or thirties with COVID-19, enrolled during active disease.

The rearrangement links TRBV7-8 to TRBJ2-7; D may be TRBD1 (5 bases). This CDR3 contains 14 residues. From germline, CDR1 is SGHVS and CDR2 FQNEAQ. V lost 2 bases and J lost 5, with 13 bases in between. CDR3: CASSLPARANEQYF. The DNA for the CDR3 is TGTGCCAGCAGCTTACCGGCCAGGGCCAACGAGCAGTACTTC. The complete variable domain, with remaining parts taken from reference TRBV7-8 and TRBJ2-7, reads GAGVSQSPRYKVAKRGQDVALRCDPISGHVSLFWYQQALGQGPEFLTYFQNEAQLDKSGLPSDRFFAERPEGSVSTLKIQRTQQEDSAVYLCASSLPARANEQYFGPGTRLTVT.

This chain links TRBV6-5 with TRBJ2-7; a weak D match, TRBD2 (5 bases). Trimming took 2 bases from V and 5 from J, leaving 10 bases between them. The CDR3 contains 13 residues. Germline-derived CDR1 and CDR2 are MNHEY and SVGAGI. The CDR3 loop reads CASSYPTTNEQYF. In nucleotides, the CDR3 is TGTGCCAGCAGTTACCCCACGACTAACGAGCAGTACTTC.

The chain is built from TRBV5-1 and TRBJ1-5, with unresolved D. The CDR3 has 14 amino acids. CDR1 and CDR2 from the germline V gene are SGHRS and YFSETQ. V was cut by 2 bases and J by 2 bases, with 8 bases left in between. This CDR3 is CASSLDWRNQPQHF. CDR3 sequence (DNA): TGCGCCAGCAGCTTAGATTGGCGCAATCAGCCCCAGCATTTT.